This TCR beta chain was retrieved from a study of radiotherapy plus CTLA-4 blockade in lung cancer. Study summary: Across the patients, objective responses occurred in 15% to 20%, and disease control in under 40%.

Of note for this clone: Its antigen is undetermined.

The CDR3 spans 13 residues. Germline CDR1 and CDR2: SGDLS and YYNGEE. Deletions cut 0 bases from V and 6 bases from J, with 8 bases between. Method: immunoSEQ multiplex PCR; TCRdb's copy keeps in-frame clones and lacks some. Of roughly 50,000 clones listed, 84% are singletons. Study-wide points: Reports state that early shifts in blood T cell clones, with interferon-beta, best predicted response. There was expansion of tumor-derived TCR clones in blood after radiotherapy plus ipilimumab.

The origin of this receptor is a human donor with non-small cell lung cancer whose response to radiotherapy plus ipilimumab could not be evaluated. The sequencing used peripheral blood, collected from a patient treated with radiotherapy plus ipilimumab. The rearrangement links TRBV9 to TRBJ2-3, with a possible D match to TRBD2 (5 bases). CDR3 residues: CASSVGVADTQYF. Written as DNA, the CDR3 is TGTGCCAGCAGCGTAGGCGTAGCGGATACGCAGTATTTT.